The TCR beta chain described here comes from a study of T cell clones after liver transplantation. From germline, CDR1 is SGHDT and CDR2 YYEEEE. Trimming removed 3 bases from V and 6 bases from J, with 12 bases in between. The CDR3 covers 14 residues. Generated by immunoSEQ multiplex PCR, the TCRdb table keeps only in-frame clones and is missing some. This sample has approximately 12,000 clones, with over 65% found just once. This clone was seen only once. The sequence derives from a human patient who received a liver transplant. Some of the T cells may derive from the graft donor. This material consisted of CD8+ T cells from blood, taken at the 22-month timepoint. J is TRBJ1-4 and V is TRBV5-6, with D possibly TRBD1 on 6 matching bases. The CDR3 region has the DNA TGTGCCAGCAGCTCTCGGGACAACTATGAAAAACTGTTTTTT. It encodes CASSSRDNYEKLFF. The full variable domain, its missing parts supplied by reference TRBV5-6 and TRBJ1-4, is DAGVTQSPTHLIKTRGQQVTLRCSPKSGHDTVSWYQQALGQGPQFIFQYYEEEERQRGNFPDRFSGHQFPNYSSELNVNALLLGDSALYLCASSSRDNYEKLFFGSGTQLSVL.